This T cell receptor (beta chain) was documented in a study of blood T cell repertoires in COVID-19. Produced via immunoSEQ multiplex PCR; TCRdb's table is partial and in-frame only. The table lists 180,000 or so clones, about 86% of them singletons. This CDR3 has 15 amino acids. J was trimmed by 4 bases and V by 2 bases; bases with no gene match: 8. Germline CDR1 SGHKS, CDR2 YYEKEE (reference sequence). The sample was peripheral blood. The V and J genes are TRBV5-5 and TRBJ1-1; 7 bases are shared with TRBD1. This clonotype was obtained from a man between 60 and 75 years old with acute or convalescent COVID-19. CDR3 in DNA: TGTGCCAGCAGCTTCGACAGGGTCCCGGGCACTGAAGCTTTCTTT. Amino acid sequence: CASSFDRVPGTEAFF.